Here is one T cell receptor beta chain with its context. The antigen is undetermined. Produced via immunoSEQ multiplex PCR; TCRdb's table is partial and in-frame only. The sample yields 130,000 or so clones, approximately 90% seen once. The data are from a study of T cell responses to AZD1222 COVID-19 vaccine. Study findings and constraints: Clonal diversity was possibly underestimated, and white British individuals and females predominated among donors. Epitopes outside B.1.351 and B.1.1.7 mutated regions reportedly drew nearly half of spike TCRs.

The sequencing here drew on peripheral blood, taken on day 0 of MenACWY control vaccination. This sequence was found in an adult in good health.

CDR3 sequence: CASSPPQGLAAYEQYF. The CDR3 coding sequence is TGCGCCAGCAGCCCACCCCAGGGACTAGCGGCCTACGAGCAGTACTTC. V gene TRBV5-1 combines with J gene TRBJ2-7; 11 bases align to TRBD2. V trimming: 4 bases; J trimming: 2 bases; junction bases outside the gene matches: 8. The germline V gene encodes CDR1 SGHRS and CDR2 YFSETQ. The CDR3 extends over 16 amino acids.